The 11 T cell receptor beta chains reported below all come from one sample, sequenced in a study of T-cell reconstitution after alpha-beta-depleted transplantation in children. This sample's TCRbeta library carried unique molecular identifier barcodes. TCRdb re-derived calls from the PCR reads in MiXCR, one entry per CDR3 protein. Of hundreds of thousands of distinct CDR3 sequences in the sample, roughly 15% were seen once. This specimen was PBMCs from the stem cell graft donor, taken from the stem cell graft. These receptors were collected from a human donor who donated a stem cell graft to a child with acute myeloid leukemia.

V is TRBV12-3 or TRBV12-4 and J is TRBJ2-7; D remains ambiguous. The CDR3 has 13 residues. V was cut by 5 bases and J by 6 bases, with 14 bases left in between. The CDR3 is CASSITIGAEQYF. The CDR3 region has the DNA TGTGCCAGCAGTATCACGATAGGAGCCGAGCAGTACTTC.

In its sample, this clonotype was seen many times. This sequence joins TRBV5-6 and TRBJ1-2, with D unclear. CDR1 is SGHDT and CDR2 is YYEEEE in the germline V gene. CDR3 length equals 13 residues. Trimming cost V 6 bases and J 3 bases, with 12 bases left between them. CDR3 loop: CASTTGEDYGYTF. CDR3 in DNA: TGTGCCAGCACCACCGGGGAAGACTATGGCTACACCTTC.

Turning to this clonotype: This may come from a read error, since a much larger clone is one base off. The rearrangement uses TRBV20-1 and TRBJ2-7; D might be TRBD1 or TRBD2, each matching 5 bases. Germline CDR1 is DFQATT and CDR2 is SNEGSKA (reference sequence). The CDR3 consists of 12 residues. V lost 6 bases, J lost 4 bases, and 13 bases lay in between. The DNA of the CDR3 is TGCAGTGCCCAGAGGGACGTATACGAGCAGTACTTC. Translation: CSAQRDVYEQYF.

This clonotype was counted at least ten times. In nucleotides, the CDR3 is TGCAGCGTTACCCAAGGTGGCAATGAGCAGTTCTTC. Protein product: CSVTQGGNEQFF. J is TRBJ2-1 and V is TRBV29-1; D remains unclear. The CDR3 loop spans 12 amino acids. Trimming shortened V by 5 bases and J by 6 bases, and 11 bases separated the two germline ends. Germline V gives CDR1 SQVTM, CDR2 ANQGSEA.

This chain uses TRBV7-9 with TRBJ2-1; 8 bases are shared with TRBD2. CDR1 and CDR2 from the germline V gene are SEHNR and FQNEAQ (reference sequence). The CDR3 covers 16 residues. Trimming took 5 bases from V and 8 from J; bases not matched to a gene: 14. The CDR3 region is CASSPPRRGAEDEQFF. CDR3 nucleotides: TGTGCCAGCAGCCCCCCCCGGCGGGGGGCCGAGGATGAGCAGTTCTTC.

This clonotype was seen many times. The chain uses TRBV20-1 and TRBJ2-1; TRBD2 matches 8 bases. V lost 3 bases and J lost 1; bases outside the gene matches: 5. The CDR3 sequence is 15 residues long. Germline V lookup: CDR1 DFQATT, CDR2 SNEGSKA (reference sequence). CDR3 DNA: TGCAGTGCTAGCGGGGGGGCCGGATCCTACAATGAGCAGTTCTTC. This sequence encodes CSASGGAGSYNEQFF.

This clonotype was seen a few times. The CDR3 is CASSSPGMDTQYF. Written as DNA, the CDR3 is TGTGCCAGCAGTTCACCGGGCATGGATACGCAGTATTTT. The chain combines TRBV12-3 or TRBV12-4 with TRBJ2-3; the D is unclear. The V and J ends lost 4 bases and 6 bases respectively, with 11 bases between them. The CDR3 contains 13 residues.

This clonotype has a count of ten or more. The V call is TRBV20-1, the J call TRBJ1-5; 8 positions agree with TRBD1. This CDR3 is 18 amino acids long. V gave up 3 bases and J gave up 1 base; unmatched junction bases: 14. CDR1 DFQATT and CDR2 SNEGSKA come from the germline V gene (reference sequence). The CDR3 coding sequence is TGCAGTGCTAGGGGGTCGGGGCAGGGGGCTTACAGCAATCAGCCCCAGCATTTT. Its translation: CSARGSGQGAYSNQPQHF.

This clonotype has a count of ten or more. The chain couples TRBV20-1 to TRBJ1-1; 10 bases line up with TRBD1. J was trimmed by 11 bases and V by 3 bases; bases with no gene match: 3. CDR3 size: 11 residues. Germline-derived CDR1 and CDR2 are DFQATT and SNEGSKA (reference sequence). The CDR3 sequence is CSARGQGKAFF. In nucleotides, the CDR3 is TGCAGTGCTAGGGGACAGGGGAAGGCTTTCTTT.

The V and J genes are TRBV20-1 and TRBJ2-5; 9 nucleotides line up with TRBD2. The V gene's germline CDR1 is DFQATT and CDR2 SNEGSKA (reference sequence). CDR3 length: 16 amino acids. The ends lost 5 bases at V and 3 bases at J; junction bases unmatched: 13. CDR3 protein: CSAPPAGGVGKETQYF. Written as DNA, the CDR3 is TGCAGTGCTCCCCCCGCGGGGGGGGTCGGAAAAGAGACCCAGTACTTC.

This clonotype was seen many times. The chain is built from TRBV5-1 and TRBJ1-1; TRBD1 matches at 8 bases. Trimming removed 4 bases from V and 1 base from J; junction bases left unmatched: 9. The CDR3 is 16 residues long. Germline CDR1 reads SGHRS; CDR2 reads YFSETQ. The CDR3 region is CASSSGDRSKNTEAFF. In nucleotides, the CDR3 is TGCGCCAGCAGCAGCGGGGACAGGTCTAAGAACACTGAAGCTTTCTTT.